This T cell receptor (beta chain) originates from a study of cytomegalovirus exposure and HLA in healthy donors. Vbeta (60) and Jbeta (13) primers were used in the PCR. The repertoire was sequenced with immunoSEQ multiplex PCR; TCRdb's copy has only in-frame clones and lacks some. The sample contains 180,000 or so clones, 80% to 90% of which appear only once. Findings and caveats of the study: Donors belonging to an Asian-associated ancestry cluster reportedly showed fewer N-insertions in productive TCRs than the roughly 670-donor mean, according to what a later analysis found.

On this clone: Its antigen is unknown.

The TCR originated in a man aged 18 to 30 in good health and CMV-seropositive. Sequenced input: PBMCs.

In nucleotides, the CDR3 is TGTGCCAGCAGTTCCCCTGGGAGCTCCTATAATTCACCCCTCCACTTT. It yields the protein CASSSPGSSYNSPLHF. The gene calls are TRBV27 and TRBJ1-6; D is ambiguous. Germline CDR1 MNHEY, CDR2 SMNVEV (reference sequence). CDR3 length: 16 amino acids. Trimming stripped 4 bases from V and 0 bases from J, with 10 bases between.